This entry concerns a single TCR beta chain. Original analysis: For nucleated cells, counts were estimated from reference gene primer amplification. Clones were read by immunoSEQ multiplex PCR, and TCRdb kept only the in-frame ones, dropping some. V, J and clone size are those of that table, while D and trimming were read from the DNA. The table lists a few hundred thousand clones, 84% of them singletons. These data belong to a study of blood T cell repertoires in COVID-19. Whole-study context: From the United States, Italy and Spain came samples of acute and convalescent COVID-19. T cells, B-cell-depleted T cells, or PBMCs supplied cDNA or gDNA.

What was sequenced was peripheral blood. This sequence originates from a woman between 55 and 75 years old who had recovered from COVID-19.

The CDR3 nucleotides are TGTGCCAGCAGCCATCGTCGACTAGCGGTAGCCAAAAACATTCAGTACTTC. Amino acid sequence: CASSHRRLAVAKNIQYF. The chain uses TRBV3-1 (or the pseudogene TRBV3-2) and TRBJ2-4; 9 nucleotides match TRBD2. The CDR3 length is 17 residues. The germline V gene encodes CDR1 LGHDT and CDR2 YNNKEL (reference sequence). V dropped 3 bases and J dropped 0; count of bases not matched to a gene: 6.